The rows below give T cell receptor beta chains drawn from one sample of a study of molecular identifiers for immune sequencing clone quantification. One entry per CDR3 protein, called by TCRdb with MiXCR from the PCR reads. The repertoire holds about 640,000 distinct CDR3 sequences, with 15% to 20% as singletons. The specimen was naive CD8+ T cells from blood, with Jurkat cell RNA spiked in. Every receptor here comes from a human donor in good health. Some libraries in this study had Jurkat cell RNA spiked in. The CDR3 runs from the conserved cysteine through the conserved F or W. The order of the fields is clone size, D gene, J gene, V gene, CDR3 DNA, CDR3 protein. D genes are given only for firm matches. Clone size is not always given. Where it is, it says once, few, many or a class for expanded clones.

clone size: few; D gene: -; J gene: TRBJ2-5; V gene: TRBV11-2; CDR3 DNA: TGTGCCAGCAGCTTAGGACTACAGTACCAAGAGACCCAGTACTTC; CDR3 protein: CASSLGLQYQETQYF
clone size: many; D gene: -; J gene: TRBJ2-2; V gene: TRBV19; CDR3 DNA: TGTGCCAGTAGTATAGGTTGGCCACCCGGGGAGCTGTTTTTT; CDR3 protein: CASSIGWPPGELFF
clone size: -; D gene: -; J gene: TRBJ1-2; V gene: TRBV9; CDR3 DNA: TGTGCCAGCGCTCCCATAGGGGCAGGGCACTATGGCCACACCTTC; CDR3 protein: CASAPIGAGHYGHTF
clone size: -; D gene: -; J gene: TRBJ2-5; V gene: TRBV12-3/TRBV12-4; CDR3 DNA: TGTGCCAGCAGCCAACCCAGGGGAGGGGAGACCCAGTACTTC; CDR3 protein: CASSQPRGGETQYF
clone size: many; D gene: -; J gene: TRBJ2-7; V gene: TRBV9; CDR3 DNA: TGTGCCAGCAGCGTAGATTACAGCTCCTACGAGCAGTACTTC; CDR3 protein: CASSVDYSSYEQYF
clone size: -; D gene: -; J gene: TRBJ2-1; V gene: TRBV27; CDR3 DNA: TGTGCCAGCAGTTCTCCCTCACTCCCTTATAACAACTACAATGAGCAGTTCTTC; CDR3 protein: CASSSPSLPYNNYNEQFF
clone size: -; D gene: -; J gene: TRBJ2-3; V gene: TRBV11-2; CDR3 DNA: TGTGCCAGCAGCCCCCTCATCGATACGCAGTATTTT; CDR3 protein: CASSPLIDTQYF
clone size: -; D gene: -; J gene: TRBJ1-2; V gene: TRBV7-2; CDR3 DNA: TGTGCCAGCAGCCTTATAACACGGGGGTCTAGCTACACCTTC; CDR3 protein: CASSLITRGSSYTF
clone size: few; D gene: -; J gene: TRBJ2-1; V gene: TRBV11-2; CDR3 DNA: TGTGCCAGCAGCCCCCGGAGCGTCTACTCCTACAATGAGCAGTTCTTC; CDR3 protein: CASSPRSVYSYNEQFF
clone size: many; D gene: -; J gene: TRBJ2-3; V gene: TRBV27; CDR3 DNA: TGTGCCAGCAGTTTAAGGGTCAGCACAGATACGCAGTATTTT; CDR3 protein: CASSLRVSTDTQYF
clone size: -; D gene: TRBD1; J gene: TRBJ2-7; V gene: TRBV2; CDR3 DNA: TGTGCCAGCAGTGATCTACAATCGGACAGGGCTTCATCCTACGAGCAGTACTTC; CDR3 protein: CASSDLQSDRASSYEQYF
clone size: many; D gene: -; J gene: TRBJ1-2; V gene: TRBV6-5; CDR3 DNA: TGTGCCAGCAGTCCGAGACCTGTATTTTTTTATGGCTACACCTTC; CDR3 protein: CASSPRPVFFYGYTF
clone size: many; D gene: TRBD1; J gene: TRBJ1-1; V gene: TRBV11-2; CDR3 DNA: TGTGCCAGCAGCATAGGGACAGGGCTTGAAGCTTTCTTT; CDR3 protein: CASSIGTGLEAFF
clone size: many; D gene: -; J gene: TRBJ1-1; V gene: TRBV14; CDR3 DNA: TGTGCCAGCAGCCAAGTGAAACAGAACACTGAAGCTTTCTTT; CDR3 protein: CASSQVKQNTEAFF
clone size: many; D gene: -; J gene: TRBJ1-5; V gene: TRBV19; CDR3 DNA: TGTGCCAGTAGTATCTACACGGGAGGGAATCAGCCCCAGCATTTT; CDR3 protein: CASSIYTGGNQPQHF
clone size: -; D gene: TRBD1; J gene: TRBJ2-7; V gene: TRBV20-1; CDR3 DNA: TGCAGTGCTCCCCGGGACAGGGGGTCGGGGCTCTACGAGCAGTACTTC; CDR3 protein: CSAPRDRGSGLYEQYF
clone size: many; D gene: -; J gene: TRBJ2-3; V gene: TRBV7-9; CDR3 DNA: TGTGCCAGCAGCTTAAACAGCCTTAGCACAGATACGCAGTATTTT; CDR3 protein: CASSLNSLSTDTQYF
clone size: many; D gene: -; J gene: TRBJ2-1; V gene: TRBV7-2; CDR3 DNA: TGTGCCAGCAGCTCACCCATCTACAATGAGCAGTTCTTC; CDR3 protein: CASSSPIYNEQFF
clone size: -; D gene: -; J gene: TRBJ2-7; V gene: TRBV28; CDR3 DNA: TGTGCCAGCTCCGCATCGGACACCTCCTACGAGCAGTACTTC; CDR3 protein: CASSASDTSYEQYF
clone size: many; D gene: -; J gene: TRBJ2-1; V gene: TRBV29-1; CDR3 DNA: TGCAGCGTTGACGGGGGTCCCTACAATGAGCAGTTCTTC; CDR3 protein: CSVDGGPYNEQFF
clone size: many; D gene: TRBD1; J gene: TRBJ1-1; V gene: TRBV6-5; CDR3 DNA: TGTGCCAGCAGGGACAGGGGGCGGTCGGACACTGAAGCTTTCTTT; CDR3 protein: CASRDRGRSDTEAFF
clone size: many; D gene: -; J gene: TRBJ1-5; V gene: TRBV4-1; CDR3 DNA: TGCGCCAGCAGCCAGGGGGCCGCGAGCAATCAGCCCCAGCATTTT; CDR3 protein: CASSQGAASNQPQHF
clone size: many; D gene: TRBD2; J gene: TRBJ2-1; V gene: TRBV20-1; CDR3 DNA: TGCAGTGCTAGATCCCCCCTAGCGGGAGGTTATTACAATGAGCAGTTCTTC; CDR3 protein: CSARSPLAGGYYNEQFF
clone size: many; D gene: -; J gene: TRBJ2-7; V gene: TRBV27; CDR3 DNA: TGTGCCACCGCGGTCCGGGGATCCTACGAGCAGTACTTC; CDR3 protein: CATAVRGSYEQYF
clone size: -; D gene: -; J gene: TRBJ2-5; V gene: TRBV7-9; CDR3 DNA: TGTGCCAGCAGCTTAAATATCGGCCAAGAGACCCAGTACTTC; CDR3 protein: CASSLNIGQETQYF
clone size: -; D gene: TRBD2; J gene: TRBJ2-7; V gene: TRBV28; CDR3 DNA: TGTGCCAGCACCTATAGCGGGAGAAACTACGAGCAGTACTTC; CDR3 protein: CASTYSGRNYEQYF
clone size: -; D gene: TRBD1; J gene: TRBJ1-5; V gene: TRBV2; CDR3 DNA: TGTGCCAGCAGCACGGACAGGGCGTCAAATCAGCCCCAGCATTTT; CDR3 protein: CASSTDRASNQPQHF
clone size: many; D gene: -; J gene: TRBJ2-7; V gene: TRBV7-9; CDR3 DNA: TGTGCCAGCAGCGACGGGGAACACTACGAGCAGTACTTC; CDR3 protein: CASSDGEHYEQYF
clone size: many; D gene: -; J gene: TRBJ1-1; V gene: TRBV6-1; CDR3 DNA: TGTGCCAGCAGTGGGCGAGGGGGGGCGCGGAACACTGAAGCTTTCTTT; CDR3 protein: CASSGRGGARNTEAFF
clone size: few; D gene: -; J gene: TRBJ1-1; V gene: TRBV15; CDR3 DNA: TGTGCCACCAGCAGAGATGCGGCCAAGAACACTGAAGCTTTCTTT; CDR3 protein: CATSRDAAKNTEAFF
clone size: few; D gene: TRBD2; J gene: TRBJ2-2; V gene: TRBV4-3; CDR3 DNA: TGCGCCAGCAGCCAAGAACACCCCGGGACTAGCCCCGGGGAGCTGTTTTTT; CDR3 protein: CASSQEHPGTSPGELFF
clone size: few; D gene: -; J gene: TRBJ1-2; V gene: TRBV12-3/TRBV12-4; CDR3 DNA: TGTGCCAGCAGAAACACGGACAGTCCTAACTATGGCTACACCTTC; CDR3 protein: CASRNTDSPNYGYTF